These 15 T cell receptor beta chains originate from one sample sequenced in a study of spatial heterogeneity in lung cancer. Each CDR3 protein is one row after TCRdb ran MiXCR on the 5' RACE reads. The sample lists tens of thousands of distinct CDR3 sequences; roughly 13% were seen once. As for time point: sample taken at primary tumor resection. Unsorted tumor, nontumor lung tissue or cryopreserved PBMC supplied the whole RNA. The sample here was PBMCs, taken at surgery. Receptors were obtained from a male donor with early-stage non-small cell lung cancer.

This clonotype was picked up many times. The CDR3 here is CASSDRDSYYEQYF. CDR3 nucleotides: TGTGCCAGCAGCGACCGGGACAGCTACTACGAGCAGTACTTC. This rearrangement joins TRBV7-2 to TRBJ2-7; 7 positions match TRBD1. With 5 bases clipped from V and 3 bases from J, the junction kept 7 bases outside the gene matches. Per the germline V gene, CDR1 is SGHTA and CDR2 is FQGNSA. The CDR3 runs to 14 residues.

J is TRBJ1-1 and V is TRBV29-1; no clear D gene. From germline, CDR1 is SQVTM and CDR2 ANQGSEA. Trimming left V 0 bases short and J 5 bases short, with 10 bases between. This CDR3 has 13 residues. The CDR3 loop reads CSVEDMAWTEAFF. The CDR3 DNA reads TGCAGCGTTGAAGATATGGCCTGGACTGAAGCTTTCTTT.

This clonotype was found many times. The chain recombines TRBV20-1 with TRBJ2-1; D is perhaps TRBD1 or TRBD2 (5 bases each). In germline, CDR1 is DFQATT, CDR2 SNEGSKA (reference sequence). V was pared by 0 bases and J by 10 bases, with 13 bases between. The CDR3 has 13 residues. Written as DNA, the CDR3 is TGCAGTGCTAGAGATCAGGGACCGAGAGAGCAGTTCTTC. The encoded protein is CSARDQGPREQFF.

This clonotype was observed a handful of times. The chain has TRBV5-1 and TRBJ1-4; no clear D gene. Germline CDR1 reads SGHRS; CDR2 reads YFSETQ. There are 14 residues in the CDR3. V lost 0 bases and J lost 2, with 5 bases in between. Here the CDR3 DNA reads TGCGCCAGCAGCTTGGGGTCGACTAATGAAAAACTGTTTTTT. This encodes CASSLGSTNEKLFF. The full variable domain, rest sourced from reference TRBV5-1 and TRBJ1-4, is KAGVTQTPRYLIKTRGQQVTLSCSPISGHRSVSWYQQTPGQGLQFLFEYFSETQRNKGNFPGRFSGRQFSNSRSEMNVSTLELGDSALYLCASSLGSTNEKLFFGSGTQLSVL.

This clonotype has more than one count but fewer than ten. The V gene is TRBV27, the J gene TRBJ2-7, with D unclear. This CDR3 region has 13 residues. V lost 3 bases, J lost 2 bases, and 8 bases lay in between. The V gene's germline CDR1 is MNHEY and CDR2 SMNVEV (reference sequence). CDR3 in DNA: TGTGCCAGCAGTTTTAGGTTTCCCTACGAGCAGTACTTC. This gives the protein CASSFRFPYEQYF.

This chain uses TRBV20-1 with TRBJ1-1; D not certain. Germline lookup yields CDR1 DFQATT and CDR2 SNEGSKA (reference sequence). This CDR3 is built from 14 residues. The V end was cut by 3 bases, the J end by 0 bases, with 11 bases between. This chain's CDR3 is CSASPQRMNTEAFF. The DNA of the CDR3 is TGCAGTGCTAGTCCCCAGCGGATGAACACTGAAGCTTTCTTT.

CDR3 DNA: TGTGCCAGCAGCTCGGGGACGCAGTATTTT. This gives the protein CASSSGTQYF. This chain uses TRBV11-2 with TRBJ2-3; a weak D match, TRBD2 (5 bases). Trimming took off 4 bases at V and 9 bases at J, with 5 bases between the two ends. Germline V gene sequence: CDR1 SGHAT, CDR2 FQNNGV. The CDR3 is made up of 10 amino acids.

This clonotype was observed a few times. The J gene is TRBJ1-1, the V gene TRBV5-1; D unclear. V was cut by 0 bases and J by 1 base, with 7 bases left in between. The CDR3 has 14 amino acids. Germline CDR1 reads SGHRS; CDR2 reads YFSETQ. CDR3 nucleotide sequence: TGCGCCAGCAGCTTGGGGTCCCCGAACACTGAAGCTTTCTTT. It codes for CASSLGSPNTEAFF. Complete variable domain (other parts from reference TRBV5-1 and TRBJ1-1): KAGVTQTPRYLIKTRGQQVTLSCSPISGHRSVSWYQQTPGQGLQFLFEYFSETQRNKGNFPGRFSGRQFSNSRSEMNVSTLELGDSALYLCASSLGSPNTEAFFGQGTRLTVV.

V and J are TRBV30 and TRBJ2-7; D possibly corresponds to TRBD2 (6 bases). This CDR3 has 14 residues. Per germline, CDR1 GTSNPN and CDR2 SVGIG (reference sequence). Trimming pared 0 bases from V and 4 bases from J, leaving 13 bases between. The CDR3 loop is CAWSVRRGQYEQYF. CDR3 DNA sequence: TGTGCCTGGAGTGTACGGAGGGGTCAGTACGAGCAGTACTTC. Full variable domain (rest looked up from reference TRBV30 and TRBJ2-7): SQTIHQWPATLVQPVGSPLSLECTVEGTSNPNLYWYRQAAGRGLQLLFYSVGIGQISSEVPQNLSASRPQDRQFILSSKKLLLSDSGFYLCAWSVRRGQYEQYFGPGTRLTVT.

The gene calls are TRBV7-2 and TRBJ2-3, with D tentatively TRBD1 or TRBD2 (5 bases each). Trimming pared 4 bases from V and 4 bases from J, leaving 15 bases between. The CDR3 covers 15 residues. Per germline, CDR1 SGHTA and CDR2 FQGNSA. The CDR3 here is CASSSPGLESDTQYF. The DNA for the CDR3 is TGTGCCAGCAGCTCCCCGGGGCTAGAGTCAGATACGCAGTATTTT.

This clonotype was observed a handful of times. The J gene is TRBJ1-2, the V gene TRBV29-1; D gene ambiguous. CDR1 and CDR2 from the germline V gene are SQVTM and ANQGSEA. CDR3 size: 14 residues. V gave up 4 bases and J gave up 4 bases, with 16 bases separating them. The CDR3 here is CSVGVGSAVYGYTF. The CDR3 region has the DNA TGCAGCGTTGGAGTTGGCAGTGCCGTCTATGGCTACACCTTC. Full variable domain (rest looked up from reference TRBV29-1 and TRBJ1-2): SAVISQKPSRDICQRGTSLTIQCQVDSQVTMMFWYRQQPGQSLTLIATANQGSEATYESGFVIDKFPISRPNLTFSTLTVSNMSPEDSSIYLCSVGVGSAVYGYTFGSGTRLTVV.

This clonotype was seen a handful of times. The rearrangement uses TRBV29-1 and TRBJ2-5, with D possibly TRBD1 on 6 matching bases. Trimming left V 7 bases short and J 3 bases short, with 9 bases between. Germline CDR1 reads SQVTM; CDR2 reads ANQGSEA. This CDR3 spans 11 amino acids. In nucleotides, the CDR3 is TGCAGCGCCGACAGGAAAGAGACCCAGTACTTC. Protein: CSADRKETQYF.

Judged by abundance, this clonotype is medium-sized. CDR3 residues: CSSETWGTYNEQFF. The CDR3, as DNA: TGCAGCTCCGAAACGTGGGGGACCTACAATGAGCAGTTCTTC. The chain combines TRBV29-1 with TRBJ2-1; D is perhaps TRBD1 or TRBD2 (5 bases each). Trimming removed 8 bases from V and 2 bases from J, with 16 bases in between. Germline lookup yields CDR1 SQVTM and CDR2 ANQGSEA. The CDR3 extends over 14 amino acids.

Only a few counts were recorded for this clonotype. The V gene is TRBV6-1, the J gene TRBJ2-3; tentatively, D is TRBD1 (6 bases). The CDR3 loop spans 13 amino acids. CDR1 and CDR2 (germline): MNHNS, SASEGT. The germline V and J ends were trimmed by 7 bases and 3 bases, with 11 bases remaining between them. CDR3 sequence reads: CASNRDTTDTQYF. For the CDR3, the DNA is TGTGCCAGCAATCGGGACACTACAGATACGCAGTATTTT.

CDR3 sequence: CASSEYGGNSEQFF. CDR3 nucleotides: TGTGCCAGCAGTGAATACGGCGGAAATAGTGAGCAGTTCTTC. The chain couples TRBV25-1 to TRBJ2-1, with D uncertain. CDR1 and CDR2 (germline): MGHDK, SYGVNS. This CDR3 is built from 14 residues. V was pared by 0 bases and J by 9 bases, with 12 bases between.